Listed below are T cell receptor beta chains from one sample, sequenced in a study of molecular identifiers for immune sequencing clone quantification. TCRdb reprocessed the PCR reads with MiXCR, giving one entry per CDR3 protein. The sample has tens of thousands of distinct CDR3 sequences, 15% to 20% seen once. The sample comprised naive CD8+ T cells from blood, with Jurkat cell RNA spiked in. The receptors were sampled from a human donor in good health. Some libraries in this study had Jurkat cell RNA spiked in. Both conserved end residues are part of each CDR3. A D gene is named only where the DNA matches it firmly. Rows give clone size only sometimes, using once, few, many, or a class for an expanded clone.

v_call	j_call	d_call	clone_size	cdr3_nt	cdr3_aa
TRBV14	TRBJ1-1	.	many	TGTGCCAGCAGCCGCGGAAGCTTCAGCCTGATGAACACTGAAGCTTTCTTT	CASSRGSFSLMNTEAFF
TRBV27	TRBJ2-3	.	.	TGTGCCAGCAGTTTAGGTTTCACAGATACGCAGTATTTT	CASSLGFTDTQYF
TRBV12-3/TRBV12-4	TRBJ2-1	TRBD2	once	TGTGCCAGCAGTTCCTTTCGGGAGGCGTTATACAATGAGCAGTTCTTC	CASSSFREALYNEQFF
TRBV15	TRBJ1-3	.	many	TGTGCCACCAGCATTAAGGTCTCTGGAAACACCATATATTTT	CATSIKVSGNTIYF
TRBV10-2	TRBJ2-3	.	many	TGCGCCAGCCTACTAGGAGCCACAGATACGCAGTATTTT	CASLLGATDTQYF
TRBV7-9	TRBJ2-1	.	many	TGTGCCAGCAGCTTGAAAGCGGAGAATATGAACAATGAGCAGTTCTTC	CASSLKAENMNNEQFF
TRBV29-1	TRBJ2-1	.	many	TGCAGCGTCGGCTTCGGACGGAGCAATGAGCAGTTCTTC	CSVGFGRSNEQFF
TRBV9	TRBJ2-3	.	many	TGTGCCAGCCAGGACTTGAACCACACAGATACGCAGTATTTT	CASQDLNHTDTQYF
TRBV28	TRBJ2-2	.	.	TGTGCCACGAACGCAGGGTTTTCGGACGGCACCGGGGAGCCGTTTTTT	CATNAGFSDGTGEPFF
TRBV7-9	TRBJ2-7	.	.	TGTGCCAGCAGCCTAACGACAGGGAGGAAATCCTACGAGCAGTACTTC	CASSLTTGRKSYEQYF
TRBV5-1	TRBJ2-7	TRBD1	many	TGCGCCAGCAGCTTGGAGACAGGGGGGTTCTCCGAGCAGTACTTC	CASSLETGGFSEQYF
TRBV6-2/TRBV6-3	TRBJ1-5	.	many	TGTGCCAGCAGTTACGGTTTAATACCTGGCAATCAGCCCCAGCATTTT	CASSYGLIPGNQPQHF
TRBV5-6	TRBJ1-5	TRBD1	many	TGTGCCAGCAGCTTGGCCGGGACAGGGGTTGGGGGCCAGCCCCAGCATTTT	CASSLAGTGVGGQPQHF
TRBV6-1	TRBJ1-5	TRBD1	many	TGTGCCAGCGGCCCGGGACAGCCCAATCAGCCCCAGCATTTT	CASGPGQPNQPQHF
TRBV3-1	TRBJ1-4	.	many	TGTGCCAGCAGCCAAGATTTGAACGGTGAAAAACTGTTTTTT	CASSQDLNGEKLFF
TRBV12-3/TRBV12-4	TRBJ2-1	.	many	TGTGCCAGCAGTCCTAGTCGCGCTGAGCAGTTCTTC	CASSPSRAEQFF
TRBV10-1	TRBJ2-1	.	many	TGCGCCAGCAGTGATCCCGGACAGTACAATGAGCAGTTCTTC	CASSDPGQYNEQFF
TRBV4-1	TRBJ2-1	TRBD2	few	TGCGCCAGCAGCCGCGGACTAGAGGCGTCCGATGAGCAGTTCTTC	CASSRGLEASDEQFF
TRBV19	TRBJ2-2	.	many	TGTGCCAGTAACGTAAGGGCTAGCCCCGGGGAGCTGTTTTTT	CASNVRASPGELFF
TRBV5-1	TRBJ1-1	.	few	TGCGCCAGCAGCTCGAACACGGGGTGGTACACTGAAGCTTTCTTT	CASSSNTGWYTEAFF
TRBV3-1	TRBJ2-1	.	many	TGTGCCAGCAGCCAAGAGAGGAACAAGCGAGCACCCTACAATGAGCAGTTCTTC	CASSQERNKRAPYNEQFF
TRBV4-1	TRBJ2-1	TRBD2	.	TGCGCCAGCAGCCATTTCGGACTAGCGGAGGTCAATGAGCAGTTCTTC	CASSHFGLAEVNEQFF
TRBV14	TRBJ2-1	.	.	TGTGCCAGCAGCCAAGATCTCATGCATAGGGAGCAGTTCTTC	CASSQDLMHREQFF
TRBV11-3	TRBJ2-1	TRBD2	many	TGTGCCAGCAGCTTAGGTACTAGCGGGAGGCGGTTCTTC	CASSLGTSGRRFF
TRBV3-1	TRBJ2-2	.	medium-sized	TGTGCCAGCAGCCTTAAAGCTGGGACCGGGGAGCTGTTTTTT	CASSLKAGTGELFF
TRBV19	TRBJ2-1	TRBD2	many	TGTGCCAGTAGGATACTAGCGGGAGGAGGGAATGAGCAGTTCTTC	CASRILAGGGNEQFF
TRBV12-3/TRBV12-4	TRBJ2-3	TRBD2	.	TGTGCCAGCAGTCAGCGGGGCAGCACAGATACGCAGTATTTT	CASSQRGSTDTQYF
TRBV30	TRBJ1-3	.	few	TGTGCCTGGGCCGACAGCTCTGGAAACACCATATATTTT	CAWADSSGNTIYF
TRBV19	TRBJ2-7	TRBD2	many	TGTGCCAGTAGGACCGGGACTAGCTCCTACGAGCAGTACTTC	CASRTGTSSYEQYF
TRBV5-5	TRBJ1-2	.	.	TGTGCCAGCAGCTTCAACAGGGTTTACTATGGCTACACCTTC	CASSFNRVYYGYTF
TRBV7-9	TRBJ1-4	.	many	TGTGCCAGCCGTTGGGGCCCGGATGAAAAACTGTTTTTT	CASRWGPDEKLFF
TRBV18	TRBJ2-3	.	many	TGTGCCAGCTCACCGGAGGACACAGGCACAGATACGCAGTATTTT	CASSPEDTGTDTQYF
TRBV5-8	TRBJ2-7	TRBD2	many	TGTGCCAGCAGCCCCCGGACTAGTTACTACGAGCAGTACTTC	CASSPRTSYYEQYF
TRBV3-1	TRBJ1-1	.	many	TGTGCCAGCAGCCAAGTACCGGGCCTTGGGGACACTGAAGCTTTCTTT	CASSQVPGLGDTEAFF
TRBV11-2	TRBJ2-7	TRBD2	many	TGTGCCAGCAGCTTAGGCAGCGGGACCTACGAGCAGTACTTC	CASSLGSGTYEQYF
TRBV7-6	TRBJ2-1	TRBD2	many	TGTGCCAGCAGCTTAGCGGGAGGGCAGGATGAGCAGTTCTTC	CASSLAGGQDEQFF
TRBV28	TRBJ2-3	.	many	TGTGCCAGCAGTTCTGAGGGCGAAGATACGCAGTATTTT	CASSSEGEDTQYF
TRBV13	TRBJ1-5	.	many	TGTGCCAGCAGCTTACGGGGGAGCAATCAGCCCCAGCATTTT	CASSLRGSNQPQHF
TRBV4-1	TRBJ2-7	.	many	TGCGCCAGCAGCCAAGGGCCCAGGGGTTCTGACGAGCAGTACTTC	CASSQGPRGSDEQYF
TRBV7-2	TRBJ2-7	TRBD1	.	TGTGCCAGCAGCCACGGGACAGTCAACTCCTACGAGCAGTACTTC	CASSHGTVNSYEQYF
TRBV5-1	TRBJ2-7	.	many	TGCGCCAGCAGCTTGGAATGGAGTCCGGAGTACTACGAGCAGTACTTC	CASSLEWSPEYYEQYF
TRBV4-3	TRBJ1-1	TRBD1	many	TGCGCCAGCAGCCGCCGGGACAGGGGTCCCTACACTGAAGCTTTCTTT	CASSRRDRGPYTEAFF
TRBV6-1	TRBJ2-7	.	many	TGTGCCAGCAGGACTGCGGGAGAGCAGTACTTC	CASRTAGEQYF
TRBV12-3/TRBV12-4	TRBJ2-2	.	once	TGTGCCAGCATACCGGAGACCGGGGAGCTGTTTTTT	CASIPETGELFF
TRBV6-1	TRBJ2-7	.	few	TGTGCCAGCAGTGAGGGGGGCGGGGGATACGAGCAGTACTTC	CASSEGGGGYEQYF
TRBV11-3	TRBJ2-4	TRBD2	many	TGTGCCAGCAGCCCTGGGACTAGTAAGAACATTCAGTACTTC	CASSPGTSKNIQYF
TRBV5-1	TRBJ2-3	.	many	TGCGCCAGCAGCGACCGGGCGGATGGCGGGATAGTTAGGTACACAGATACGCAGTATTTT	CASSDRADGGIVRYTDTQYF
TRBV9	TRBJ2-5	.	few	TGTGCCAGCAGCGTCAGGGGCGAGGAGACCCAGTACTTC	CASSVRGEETQYF
TRBV9	TRBJ1-6	TRBD1	many	TGTGCCAGCAGCGATCCACACGGGACAGGGACCTCACCCCTCCACTTT	CASSDPHGTGTSPLHF
TRBV23-1	TRBJ2-2	TRBD2	many	TGCGCCAGCAGTCGCGGGGGGCGCTTCACCGGGGAGCTGTTTTTT	CASSRGGRFTGELFF
TRBV11-2	TRBJ2-1	TRBD2	.	TGTGCCAGCAGCTTACCTCCCCGACTGGCGGGAGTGCGAACTTCCTACAATGAGCAGTTCTTC	CASSLPPRLAGVRTSYNEQFF